A selection of T cell receptor beta chains follows, all from one sample in a study of beta chain features in type 1 diabetes. TCRdb's copy holds only in-frame clones and misses some; the assay was immunoSEQ multiplex PCR. The sample has about 470,000 clones; approximately 28% are singletons. The sequenced sample consisted of naive CD4+ T cells from blood. The origin of the receptors is a man aged 18 to 30 in good health. The CDR3 runs from the conserved cysteine through the conserved F or W. The order of the fields is CDR3 DNA, CDR3 protein, D gene, J gene, clone size, V gene. A D gene is named only where the DNA matches it firmly. Clone size is given for some rows only: seen once, a few or many times, or a class if the clone is expanded.

TGCGCCAGCACAGATGGGGTTGAGCAGTTCTTC	CASTDGVEQFF	NA	TRBJ2-1	NA	TRBV5-1
TGTGCCAGCAGCTTAGCGGAGTACTTGAACACTGAAGCTTTCTTT	CASSLAEYLNTEAFF	NA	TRBJ1-1	NA	TRBV7-9
TGTGCCAGCAGCCTTTACCTAGCGGAGACCCAGTACTTC	CASSLYLAETQYF	NA	TRBJ2-5	many	TRBV7-9
TGCAGCGTTGAGACTCAGGGGGGAGATACGCAGTATTTT	CSVETQGGDTQYF	NA	TRBJ2-3	NA	TRBV29-1
TGCGCCAGCAGCCGAACAGATTCCTACGAGCAGTACTTC	CASSRTDSYEQYF	NA	TRBJ2-7	few	TRBV5-1
TGCAGCGTTGAACGCGGCTACTCCGAGCAGTACTTC	CSVERGYSEQYF	NA	TRBJ2-7	NA	TRBV29-1
TGTGCCAGCAGCTTAGATGCCTCGGAGACCTACGAGCAGTACTTC	CASSLDASETYEQYF	NA	TRBJ2-7	once	TRBV11-3
TGCGCCAGCAGCCCGAGGCCGAGACTAGCGGGCCTTAATGAGCAGTTCTTC	CASSPRPRLAGLNEQFF	TRBD2	TRBJ2-1	few	TRBV4-3
TGCGCCAGCAGTCAATCAACAGCGACGAACACCGGGGAGCTGTTTTTT	CASSQSTATNTGELFF	NA	TRBJ2-2	few	TRBV23-1
TGTGCCAGCAGCAAAGTAGTACTGTTTTTT	CASSKVVLFF	NA	TRBJ1-4	NA	TRBV21-1
TGTGCCAGCAGTAAAGAGACGATAGCGGGTGCCTACGAGCAGTACTTC	CASSKETIAGAYEQYF	TRBD2	TRBJ2-7	NA	TRBV25-1
TGCAGCGTTTCCTATCCCCGCAGGGACATAAGGGAGCAGTACTTC	CSVSYPRRDIREQYF	NA	TRBJ2-5	few	TRBV29-1
TGTGCCTGGAGTGTTCCAGCGGATCGTTACAATGAGCAGTTCTTC	CAWSVPADRYNEQFF	NA	TRBJ2-1	many	TRBV30
TGTGCCAGCCTTGGCGGTTCGAACACCGGGGAGCTGTTTTTT	CASLGGSNTGELFF	NA	TRBJ2-2	few	TRBV9
TGCAGCGTAGGAGGACAGGGGTCTCCCACAGATACGCAGTATTTT	CSVGGQGSPTDTQYF	TRBD1	TRBJ2-3	NA	TRBV29-1
TGTGCCTGGAGTAGTTGGAGCGTGAGCAATCAGCCCCAGCATTTT	CAWSSWSVSNQPQHF	NA	TRBJ1-5	few	TRBV30
TGTGCCAGCAGCTTAGTAGCCCAGGTCCCGTATGGCTACACCTTC	CASSLVAQVPYGYTF	NA	TRBJ1-2	NA	TRBV7-9
TGCGCCAGCAGTCTCCCTAGGGGGCCTTATTACGAGCAGTACTTC	CASSLPRGPYYEQYF	TRBD1	TRBJ2-7	NA	TRBV23-1